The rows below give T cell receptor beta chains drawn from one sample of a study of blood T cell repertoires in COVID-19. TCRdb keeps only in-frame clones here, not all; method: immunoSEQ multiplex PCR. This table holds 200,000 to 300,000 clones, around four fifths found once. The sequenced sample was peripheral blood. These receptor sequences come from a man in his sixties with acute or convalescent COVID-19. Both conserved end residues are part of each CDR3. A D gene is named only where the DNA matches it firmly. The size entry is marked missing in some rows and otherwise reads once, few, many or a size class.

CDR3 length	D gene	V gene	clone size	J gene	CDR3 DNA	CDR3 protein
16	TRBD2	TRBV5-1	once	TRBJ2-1	TGCGCCAGCAGCTTGTTAGCGGGAGGTGGTGGCGATGAGCAGTTCTTC	CASSLLAGGGGDEQFF
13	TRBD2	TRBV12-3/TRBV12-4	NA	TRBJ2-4	TGTGCCAGCAGTTTACCGGGAGGAAACATTCAGTACTTC	CASSLPGGNIQYF
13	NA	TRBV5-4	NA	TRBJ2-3	TGTGCCAGCAGCTTGGCCGGTAGTGAATCGCAGTATTTT	CASSLAGSESQYF
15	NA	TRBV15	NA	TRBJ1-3	TGTGCCACCAGCAGAGATCCGAGCTCTGGAAACACCATATATTTT	CATSRDPSSGNTIYF
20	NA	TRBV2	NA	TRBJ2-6	TGTGCCAGCAGTGATTTCGCCGCCGAGACAGGTCTCTCTGGGGCCAACGTCCTGACTTTC	CASSDFAAETGLSGANVLTF
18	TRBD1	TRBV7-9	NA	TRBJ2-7	TGTGCCAGCAGCCCCGGGACAGGATACCCCCCGGCCATGTACGAGCAGTACTTC	CASSPGTGYPPAMYEQYF
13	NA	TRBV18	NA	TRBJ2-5	TGTGCCAGCTCACCACAGGGAGGAGAGACCCAGTACTTC	CASSPQGGETQYF
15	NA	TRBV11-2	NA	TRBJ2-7	TGTGCCAGCAGCTTAGTTCCCCCAGGGATCTACGAGCAGTACTTC	CASSLVPPGIYEQYF
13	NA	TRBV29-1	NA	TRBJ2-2	TGCAGCGCCGATCCCATCGGGGCCGGGGAGCTGTTTTTT	CSADPIGAGELFF
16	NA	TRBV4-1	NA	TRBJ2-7	TGCGCCAGCAGCCTCCTAGGGGGACCGAGCTCCTACGAGCAGTACTTC	CASSLLGGPSSYEQYF
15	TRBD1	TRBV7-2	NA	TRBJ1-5	TGTGCCAGCAGCTTGGGGCGGACAGGGTATCAGCCCCAGCATTTT	CASSLGRTGYQPQHF
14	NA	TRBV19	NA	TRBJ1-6	TGTGCCAGTAGTATCAGGGCATTGGATTCACCCCTCCACTTT	CASSIRALDSPLHF
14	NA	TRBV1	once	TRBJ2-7	TGCACCAGCAGCTTTACTAGCGCCTCATTTGAGCAGTACTTC	CTSSFTSASFEQYF
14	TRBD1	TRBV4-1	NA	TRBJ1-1	TGCGCCAGCAGCCAAGGACAGGGAATGGCTGAAGCTTTCTTT	CASSQGQGMAEAFF
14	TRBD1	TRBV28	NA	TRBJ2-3	TGTGCCAGCAGGACAGGGGGCATTACAGATACGCAGTATTTT	CASRTGGITDTQYF
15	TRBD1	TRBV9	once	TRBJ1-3	TGTGCCAGCAGCGCCCGGGACAGCTCTGGAAACACCATATATTTT	CASSARDSSGNTIYF
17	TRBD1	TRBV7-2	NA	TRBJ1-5	TGTGCCAGCAGCTTAGTTGGCGGGCAGGGGGCCAATCAGCCCCAGCATTTT	CASSLVGGQGANQPQHF
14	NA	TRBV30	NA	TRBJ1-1	TGTGCCTGGAGTGTACTAGGTGCGGTCACTGAAGCTTTCTTT	CAWSVLGAVTEAFF
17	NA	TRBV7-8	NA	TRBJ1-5	TGTGCCAGCAGCTTGGTCTCAGGGCGCCCCATCAATCAGCCCCAGCATTTT	CASSLVSGRPINQPQHF
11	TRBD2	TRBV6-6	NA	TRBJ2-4	TGTGCCAGCAGATTGAGCGGGGCTCAGTACTTC	CASRLSGAQYF
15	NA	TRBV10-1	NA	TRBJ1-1	TGCGCCAGCAGTGAGTCGACGAGGGCGGACACTGAAGCTTTCTTT	CASSESTRADTEAFF
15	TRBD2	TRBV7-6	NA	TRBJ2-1	TGTGCCAGCAGTACTAGCGGGACTACCTACAATGAGCAGTTCTTC	CASSTSGTTYNEQFF
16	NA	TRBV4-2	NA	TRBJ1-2	TGTGCCAGCAGCCAAGACTACACAGGGCCCTTCTATGGCTACACCTTC	CASSQDYTGPFYGYTF